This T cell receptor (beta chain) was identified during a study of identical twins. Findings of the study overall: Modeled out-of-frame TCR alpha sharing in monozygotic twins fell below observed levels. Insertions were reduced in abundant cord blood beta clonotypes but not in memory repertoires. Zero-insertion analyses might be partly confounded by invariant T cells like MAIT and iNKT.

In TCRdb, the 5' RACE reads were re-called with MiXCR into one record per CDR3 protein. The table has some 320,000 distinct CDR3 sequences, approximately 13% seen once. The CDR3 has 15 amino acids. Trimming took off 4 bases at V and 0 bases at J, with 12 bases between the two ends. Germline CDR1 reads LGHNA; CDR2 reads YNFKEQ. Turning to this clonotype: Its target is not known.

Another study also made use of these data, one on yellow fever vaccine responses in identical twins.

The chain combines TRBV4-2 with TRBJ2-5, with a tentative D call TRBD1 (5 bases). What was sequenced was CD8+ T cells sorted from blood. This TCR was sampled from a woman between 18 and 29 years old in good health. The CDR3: CASSRRLGHQETQYF. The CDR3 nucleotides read TGTGCCAGCAGCCGGCGCTTGGGGCACCAAGAGACCCAGTACTTC.